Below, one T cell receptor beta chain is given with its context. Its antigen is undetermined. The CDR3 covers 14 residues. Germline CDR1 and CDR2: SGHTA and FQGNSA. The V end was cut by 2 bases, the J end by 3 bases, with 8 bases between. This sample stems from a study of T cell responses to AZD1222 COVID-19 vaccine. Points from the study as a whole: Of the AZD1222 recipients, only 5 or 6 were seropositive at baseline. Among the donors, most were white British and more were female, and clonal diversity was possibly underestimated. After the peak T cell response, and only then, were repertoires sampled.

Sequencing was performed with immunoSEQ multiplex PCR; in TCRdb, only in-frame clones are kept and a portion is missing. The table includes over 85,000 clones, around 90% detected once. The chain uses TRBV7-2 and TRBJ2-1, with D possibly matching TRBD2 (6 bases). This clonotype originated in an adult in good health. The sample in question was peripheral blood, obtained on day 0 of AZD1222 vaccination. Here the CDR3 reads CASSLQGLYNEQFF. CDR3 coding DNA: TGTGCCAGCAGCTTACAGGGACTCTACAATGAGCAGTTCTTC. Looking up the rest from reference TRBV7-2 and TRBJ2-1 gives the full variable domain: GAGVSQSPSNKVTEKGKDVELRCDPISGHTALYWYRQSLGQGLEFLIYFQGNSAPDKSGLPSDRFSAERTGGSVSTLTIQRTQQEDSAVYLCASSLQGLYNEQFFGPGTRLTVL.